The rows below give T cell receptor beta chains drawn from one sample of a study of T cells after yellow fever vaccination. TCRdb re-called the 5' RACE reads through MiXCR, storing one row per CDR3 protein. The repertoire has around 530,000 distinct CDR3 sequences, about a sixth of them found once; the top ten carry about 18%. The material was PBMCs, obtained less than 6 days after the first yellow fever vaccination. The receptor set was obtained from a man aged 18 to 30 who received the YFV17D yellow fever vaccine. CDR3s include the opening cysteine and the closing phenylalanine or tryptophan. Each record gives: CDR3 length, clone size, V gene, J gene, D gene, CDR3 protein, CDR3 DNA. D genes are given only for firm matches. Rows give clone size only sometimes, using once, few, many, or a class for an expanded clone.

13	-	TRBV9	TRBJ1-1	-	CASSPQGFKGAFF	TGTGCCAGCAGCCCCCAGGGCTTTAAGGGAGCTTTCTTT
15	few	TRBV20-1	TRBJ1-2	TRBD1	CSARDRTGGKGGYTF	TGCAGTGCTAGAGATCGGACAGGGGGCAAAGGTGGCTACACCTTC
15	-	TRBV10-3	TRBJ2-1	-	CAISRTGQGFNEAFF	TGTGCCATCAGCCGGACGGGGCAGGGTTTCAATGAAGCGTTCTTC
14	many	TRBV3-1	TRBJ1-5	-	CASSQDSTNQPQHF	TGTGCCAGCAGCCAAGATTCCACCAATCAGCCCCAGCATTTT
11	few	TRBV10-3	TRBJ2-5	-	CATQDIETQYF	TGTGCCACCCAGGACATAGAGACCCAGTACTTC
12	few	TRBV7-2	TRBJ1-1	-	CAGTRVGAEAFF	TGTGCCGGGACCAGGGTAGGAGCTGAAGCTTTCTTT
16	few	TRBV20-1	TRBJ2-3	TRBD2	CSARASGGQSTDTQYF	TGCAGTGCTAGGGCTAGCGGGGGGCAGAGCACAGATACGCAGTATTTT
15	-	TRBV2	TRBJ1-5	TRBD1	CASSPRQGHNQPQHF	TGTGCCAGCAGTCCGAGACAGGGGCACAATCAGCCCCAGCATTTT
15	few	TRBV6-1	TRBJ2-1	TRBD2	CASTDSGEGYNEQFF	TGTGCCAGCACCGATAGCGGGGAAGGCTACAATGAGCAGTTCTTC
17	many	TRBV19	TRBJ2-1	TRBD2	CASSARLAGGLYNEQFF	TGTGCCAGTAGTGCCCGACTAGCGGGGGGACTTTACAATGAGCAGTTCTTC
14	-	TRBV2	TRBJ2-5	-	CASRPQQASETQYF	TGTGCCAGCAGACCGCAGCAGGCGTCAGAGACCCAGTACTTC
13	-	TRBV6-2/TRBV6-3	TRBJ2-3	-	CASSGAYTDTQYF	TGTGCCAGCAGTGGGGCGTACACAGATACGCAGTATTTT
15	few	TRBV7-9	TRBJ2-2	-	CASSERGENTGELFF	TGTGCCAGCAGCGAGAGGGGAGAAAACACCGGGGAGCTGTTTTTT
12	-	TRBV20-1	TRBJ1-3	-	CSARGDGNTIYF	TGCAGTGCTAGAGGAGATGGAAACACCATATATTTT
19	-	TRBV5-4	TRBJ2-5	TRBD2	CASSLAGTSGGPAQETQYF	TGTGCCAGCAGCTTGGCCGGGACTAGCGGGGGCCCCGCCCAAGAGACCCAGTACTTC
16	-	TRBV3-1	TRBJ1-2	TRBD1	CASSQVRRQGLYGYTF	TGTGCCAGCAGCCAAGTCCGCCGACAGGGCCTCTATGGCTACACCTTC
20	few	TRBV7-3	TRBJ1-5	TRBD1	CASSRGSRDRVHTFNQPQHF	TGTGCCAGCAGCCGAGGGAGTAGGGACAGGGTCCACACATTCAATCAGCCCCAGCATTTT
17	few	TRBV7-9	TRBJ2-1	TRBD1	CASSSTRDSTPVDEQFF	TGTGCCAGCAGCTCGACCCGGGACAGTACTCCAGTCGATGAGCAGTTCTTC
14	-	TRBV7-2	TRBJ1-2	-	CASSLNRDNYGYTF	TGTGCCAGCAGTTTGAACCGGGACAACTATGGCTACACCTTC
13	-	TRBV6-2/TRBV6-3	TRBJ1-1	-	CASSWITNTEAFF	TGTGCCAGCAGTTGGATCACCAACACTGAAGCTTTCTTT
13	few	TRBV6-2/TRBV6-3	TRBJ2-4	TRBD1	CASNADRAGIQYF	TGTGCCAGCAACGCTGACAGGGCTGGCATTCAGTACTTC
13	few	TRBV6-1	TRBJ1-2	-	CASSEQGIDGYTF	TGTGCCAGCAGTGAGCAGGGGATCGACGGCTACACCTTC
14	few	TRBV19	TRBJ2-5	-	CASTPPGRRETQYF	TGTGCTAGTACCCCCCCGGGGCGGAGAGAGACCCAGTACTTC
14	-	TRBV12-3/TRBV12-4	TRBJ2-1	-	CASSLRNRAGAPFF	TGTGCCAGCAGTTTGAGGAACAGGGCGGGGGCCCCGTTCTTC
12	few	TRBV7-9	TRBJ1-1	-	CASRVMNTEAFF	TGTGCCAGCAGGGTTATGAACACTGAAGCTTTCTTT
13	few	TRBV6-2/TRBV6-3	TRBJ1-5	-	CAVRLEGNQPQHF	TGTGCCGTACGACTAGAAGGCAATCAGCCCCAGCATTTT
16	-	TRBV7-9	TRBJ1-2	-	CASSLFFSSINYGYTF	TGTGCCAGCAGCTTATTCTTCAGTAGTATTAACTATGGCTACACCTTC
14	-	TRBV20-1	TRBJ2-5	TRBD2	CSARDPAGEQTQYF	TGCAGTGCTAGAGACCCAGCGGGGGAACAGACCCAGTACTTC
15	few	TRBV6-5	TRBJ2-2	-	CASSYSGTATGELFF	TGTGCCAGCAGTTACTCCGGGACGGCCACCGGGGAGCTGTTTTTT
14	few	TRBV5-1	TRBJ2-5	TRBD1	CASSGGQGKQTQYF	TGCGCCAGCAGCGGCGGACAGGGGAAACAGACCCAGTACTTC
16	few	TRBV7-2	TRBJ2-1	-	CASSSQTGGGHREQFF	TGTGCCAGCAGCTCGCAGACTGGCGGGGGCCATAGAGAGCAGTTCTTC
15	-	TRBV25-1	TRBJ1-6	-	CASSDRGLGNSPLHF	TGTGCCAGCAGTGACCGGGGGCTAGGGAATTCACCCCTCCACTTT
16	few	TRBV24-1	TRBJ2-3	TRBD1	CATSDFQGVSTDTQYF	TGTGCCACCAGTGATTTCCAGGGGGTAAGCACAGATACGCAGTATTTT
15	few	TRBV29-1	TRBJ1-4	TRBD1	CSATGQGSSNEKLFF	TGCAGCGCTACCGGACAGGGTTCATCTAATGAAAAACTGTTTTTT
16	-	TRBV5-1	TRBJ1-2	TRBD1	CASSLEILTGGYGYTF	TGCGCCAGCAGCTTGGAAATTTTAACAGGGGGCTATGGCTACACCTTC
15	-	TRBV12-3/TRBV12-4	TRBJ2-5	TRBD1	CASSFAGQGGETQYF	TGTGCCAGCAGTTTCGCCGGACAGGGTGGAGAGACCCAGTACTTC
13	-	TRBV23-1	TRBJ2-5	-	CASNTDKEETQYF	TGCGCCAGCAACACAGACAAAGAAGAGACCCAGTACTTC
15	-	TRBV6-1	TRBJ2-1	TRBD1	CASSGQGPHYNEQFF	TGTGCCAGCAGCGGACAGGGCCCACACTACAATGAGCAGTTCTTC
13	once	TRBV6-1	TRBJ2-3	-	CASSKNRLGPRGF	TGTGCCAGCAGTAAAAACCGCCTTGGTCCCAGGGGTTTT
16	few	TRBV5-1	TRBJ1-4	-	CASSNLPTAYNEKLFF	TGCGCCAGCAGCAACCTACCGACAGCCTATAATGAAAAACTGTTTTTT
17	few	TRBV28	TRBJ1-1	-	CASSLTPPGALNTEAFF	TGTGCCAGCAGTTTAACTCCCCCCGGGGCGTTGAACACTGAAGCTTTCTTT
16	few	TRBV7-2	TRBJ1-3	-	CASSLGTGAPGNTIYF	TGTGCCAGCAGTCTTGGGACGGGGGCCCCGGGAAACACCATATATTTT
15	few	TRBV7-2	TRBJ2-3	TRBD2	CASSPGGASTDTQYF	TGTGCCAGCAGCCCGGGGGGTGCTAGCACAGATACGCAGTATTTT
17	many	TRBV5-1	TRBJ2-3	-	CASSLEDGAGAADTQYF	TGCGCCAGCAGCCTAGAGGACGGGGCCGGGGCTGCCGATACGCAGTATTTT
15	-	TRBV5-6	TRBJ2-3	-	CASSLVQGSTDTQYF	TGTGCCAGCAGCTTGGTGCAGGGTAGCACAGATACGCAGTATTTT
18	many	TRBV5-2	TRBJ2-4	-	CASNFILAAGTSADIQYF	TGTGCCAGCAACTTCATATTGGCTGCCGGGACTAGCGCAGACATTCAGTACTTC
15	few	TRBV7-3	TRBJ2-3	TRBD2	CASSPLRGGIDTQYF	TGTGCCAGCAGCCCCTTACGGGGGGGCATCGATACGCAGTATTTT
13	-	TRBV9	TRBJ1-2	-	CASSEGGNFGYTF	TGTGCCAGCAGCGAGGGGGGGAATTTTGGCTACACCTTC
14	few	TRBV6-5	TRBJ1-4	-	CASSYEGSGEKLFF	TGTGCCAGCAGTTACGAGGGCAGCGGGGAAAAACTGTTTTTT